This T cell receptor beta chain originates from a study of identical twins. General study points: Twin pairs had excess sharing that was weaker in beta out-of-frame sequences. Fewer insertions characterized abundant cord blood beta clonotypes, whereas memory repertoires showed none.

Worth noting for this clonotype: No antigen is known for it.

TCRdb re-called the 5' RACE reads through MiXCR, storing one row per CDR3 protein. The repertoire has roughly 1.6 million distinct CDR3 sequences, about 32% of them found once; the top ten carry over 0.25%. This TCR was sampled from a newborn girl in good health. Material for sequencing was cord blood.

The CDR3 loop reads CAISGTATEAFF. In DNA form, the CDR3 reads TGTGCCATCAGCGGGACGGCCACTGAAGCTTTCTTT. This chain joins TRBV10-3 and TRBJ1-1; possibly TRBD1 for D (5 bases). There are 12 residues in the CDR3. V lost 6 bases, J lost 4 bases, and 9 bases lay in between. Germline CDR1 is ENHRY and CDR2 is SYGVKD.